This TCR beta chain comes out of a study of cytomegalovirus exposure and HLA in healthy donors. General study points: Several of the most significant clusters appeared linked to common viral pathogens, based on a later analysis. Earlier analysis found most TCR beta V segments productive about 87% or about 30% of the time.

Per the germline V gene, CDR1 is SGHRS and CDR2 is YFSETQ. V lost 2 bases, J lost 4 bases, and 5 bases stayed unmatched. The CDR3 is made up of 15 amino acids. This clone has more than one count but fewer than ten. Antigen specificity is unknown. A multiplex PCR was run with 60 Vbeta primers and 13 Jbeta primers. The data were produced by immunoSEQ multiplex PCR, yet TCRdb's version contains in-frame clones alone and is incomplete. The sample yields more than 120,000 clones, 75% to 90% seen once. The sequenced sample consisted of PBMCs. The receptor comes from a woman in her 30s in good health and CMV-seronegative. The chain couples TRBV5-1 to TRBJ1-1, with 10 positions matching TRBD1. The CDR3 region is CASSLRQGAGTEAFF. CDR3 nucleotide sequence: TGCGCCAGCAGCTTACGACAGGGGGCCGGCACTGAAGCTTTCTTT.